Listed below are T cell receptor beta chains from one sample, sequenced in a study of T cell repertoires in cytomegalovirus infection. Using its own MiXCR run on the reads, TCRdb lists one record per CDR3 protein. The repertoire holds about 89,000 distinct CDR3 sequences, with roughly 29% as singletons. Their cognate antigens are unknown. The source material was CD8+ T cells from cultured PBMCs, sampled from culture after CMV antigen stimulation. Receptor source: a human donor in good health (CMV status not recorded). Some clones in this sample may be carry-over from other donors' samples. CDR3s include the opening cysteine and the closing phenylalanine or tryptophan. A D gene is named only where the DNA matches it firmly. Clone size, where shown, is once, few, many, or a class for clones that have expanded.

>NA|TRBV4-1|many|TRBJ1-6
TGCGCCAGCAGCCAAGCCCCGGGCCCGGGCCCCTATAATTCACCCCTCCACTTT
CASSQAPGPGPYNSPLHF
>NA|TRBV6-6|many|TRBJ1-5
TGTGCCAGCAGTTACTCAAGAGGTCTGCCCCAGCATTTT
CASSYSRGLPQHF
>NA|TRBV7-6|few|TRBJ1-5
TGTGCCAGCTCCCAAACGAGCAATCAGCCCCAGCATTTT
CASSQTSNQPQHF
>TRBD2|TRBV7-8|many|TRBJ2-4
TGTGCCAGCAGCTTATGGGCTAGCGGGGGGGCCCTAGCCAAAAACATTCAGTACTTC
CASSLWASGGALAKNIQYF
>TRBD2|TRBV4-1|few|TRBJ2-1
TGTGCCAGCAGCCAAGAAGCGGGGGACTACAATGAGCAGTTCTTC
CASSQEAGDYNEQFF
>TRBD2|TRBV15|few|TRBJ2-5
TGTGCCACCAGCAGATGGCTAGCGGGGGGGGAGACCCAGTACTTC
CATSRWLAGGETQYF
>NA|TRBV7-4|NA|TRBJ2-5
TGTGCCAGCAGCTCCTCGGGGGAGACCCAGTACTTC
CASSSSGETQYF
>NA|TRBV19|few|TRBJ2-1
TGTGCCAGTAGTACAGGCCAGAGCTCCTACAATGAGCAGTTCTTC
CASSTGQSSYNEQFF
>NA|TRBV14|few|TRBJ1-2
TGTGCCAGCAGCCAAGGAACCCAAGCTGGCTACACCTTC
CASSQGTQAGYTF
>NA|TRBV2|few|TRBJ2-1
TGTGCCAGCAGTGCCCCTAATGGGGCCGATGAGCAGTTCTTC
CASSAPNGADEQFF